This TCR beta chain was recovered during a study of T cells in localized non-small cell lung cancer. As for this clone: Antigen specificity is unknown.

Study-level results: Investigators sequenced only a single tumor region, leaving heterogeneity possible. Higher T cell density in the blood was associated with longer overall survival, whereas higher adjacent-lung clonality associated with shorter survival. Highest T cell clonality was seen in uninvolved adjacent lung, surpassing that measured in tumor. There were a median around 57 of the top 100 tumor clones appearing in adjacent lung.

The CDR3 loop spans 15 amino acids. The germline gives CDR1 MGHRA, CDR2 YSYEKL. After removal of 1 base from V and 12 bases from J, the junction contained 10 bases not matched to a gene. Generated by immunoSEQ multiplex PCR, the TCRdb table keeps only in-frame clones and is missing some. The table shows roughly 38,000 clones, with approximately 91% occurring only once. This chain links TRBV4-1 with TRBJ2-1; 9 bases match TRBD2. The source material was peripheral blood, sampled before any cancer treatment. The clonotype comes from a female donor of 60 years or more with stage I squamous cell lung carcinoma. The CDR3 loop reads CASSQVPSGATGQFF. Here the CDR3 DNA reads TGCGCCAGCAGCCAAGTGCCTAGCGGGGCCACCGGGCAGTTCTTC.